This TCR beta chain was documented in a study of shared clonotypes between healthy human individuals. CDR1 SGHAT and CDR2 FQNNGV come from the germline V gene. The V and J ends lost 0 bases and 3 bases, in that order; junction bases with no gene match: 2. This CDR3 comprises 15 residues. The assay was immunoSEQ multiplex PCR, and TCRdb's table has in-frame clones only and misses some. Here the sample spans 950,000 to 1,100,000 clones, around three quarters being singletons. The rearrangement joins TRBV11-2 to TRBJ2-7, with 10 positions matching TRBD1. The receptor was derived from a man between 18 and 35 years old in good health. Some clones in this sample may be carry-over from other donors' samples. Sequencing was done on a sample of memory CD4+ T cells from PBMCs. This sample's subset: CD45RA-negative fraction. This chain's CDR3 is CASSLDWTGGYEQYF. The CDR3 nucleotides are TGTGCCAGCAGCTTAGACTGGACAGGGGGCTACGAGCAGTACTTC.